This passage covers 24 T cell receptor beta chains from one sample sequenced in a study of T cells in Graves' hyperthyroidism and ophthalmopathy. Regions amplified from RNA transcripts were the TCR beta CDR3 regions. The HTBI set primed first-round TCR CDR3 RT-PCR. Using its own MiXCR run on the multiplex PCR reads, TCRdb lists one record per CDR3 protein. The table has 700,000 to 950,000 distinct CDR3 sequences, about 35% seen once. Input material: blood. These receptors were obtained from a woman in her 40s with Graves' hyperthyroidism.

Comment on this clonotype: This could be a read error, since a much larger clone is one nucleotide away. The J gene is TRBJ1-2, the V gene TRBV19; TRBD1 matches 7 bases. This CDR3 comprises 12 residues. CDR1 and CDR2 from the germline V gene are LNHDA and SQIVND (reference sequence). The V and J ends lost 6 bases and 5 bases, in that order; junction bases with no gene match: 3. The CDR3 DNA reads as TGTGCCAGTAGGGCGGGACAGTATGGCTACACCTTC. It codes for CASRAGQYGYTF.

Turning to this clonotype: A read error is possible here, since a much larger clone lies one base away. This chain joins TRBV10-3 and TRBJ1-6, with D possibly matching TRBD1 (5 bases). The ends were cut back, 5 bases at V and 9 bases at J, with 14 bases in the middle. Germline loops: CDR1 ENHRY, CDR2 SYGVKD. There are 14 residues in the CDR3. The DNA of the CDR3 is TGTGCCATCAGTTACGGGGGTTCGACTTCACCCCTCCACTTT. This sequence encodes CAISYGGSTSPLHF.

The chain joins TRBV4-3 to TRBJ1-1; no definite D call. The CDR3 is 16 residues long. Per germline, CDR1 LGHNA and CDR2 YSLEER. V was clipped by 0 bases and J by 7 bases, with 18 bases between them. The CDR3 DNA is TGCGCCAGCAGCCAAGATGGGGTAGGGTTCCTCCGTGAAGCTTTCTTT. Translating it yields CASSQDGVGFLREAFF.

The table lists this clonotype with many counts. This sequence joins TRBV9 and TRBJ1-2, with 9 bases aligning to TRBD1. Germline V gene sequence: CDR1 SGDLS, CDR2 YYNGEE. The CDR3 sequence is 15 residues long. The trim removed 3 bases at V and 3 bases at J, leaving 6 bases unmatched. Here the CDR3 reads CASSAGTGIYYGYTF. CDR3 DNA sequence: TGTGCCAGCAGCGCCGGGACAGGGATCTACTATGGCTACACCTTC.

For this clonotype: Without the conserved terminal phenylalanine or tryptophan, this CDR3 likely stems from a read error. The chain joins TRBV10-3 to TRBJ1-2, with no clear D. Germline V gives CDR1 ENHRY, CDR2 SYGVKD. The CDR3 totals 14 residues. Trimming cost V 10 bases and J 6 bases, with 21 bases left between them. CDR3 bases: TGTGCCAGCAGCACCGGCCTCGGTCGGGATGGCTACACCCTC. Protein product: CASSTGLGRDGYTL.

Points on this clonotype: The DNA is left out, because the CDR3 cannot be placed on it with certainty; the CDR3 is given as TCRdb lists it. The V call is TRBV29-1, the J call TRBJ2-2; the table's D gene call, TRBD1, was not cross checked with the DNA. Germline values: CDR1 SQVTM, CDR2 ANQGSEA. The CDR3 numbers 22 amino acids, ends counted. The CDR3 reads CSVGTSGANVLTFGAGTGELFF.

Comment on this clonotype: Being one base from a much bigger clone, this may be a read error. The rearrangement joins TRBV10-3 to TRBJ2-7, with D possibly TRBD2 on 6 matching bases. From germline, CDR1 is ENHRY and CDR2 SYGVKD. V was clipped by 2 bases and J by 0 bases, with 8 bases between them. The CDR3 contains 14 residues. CDR3 in DNA: TGTGCCATCAGTGAGGGCGGGAACTCCTACGAGCAGTACTTC. Its protein product is CAISEGGNSYEQYF.

This clonotype was seen ten or more times. The chain carries TRBV7-2 and TRBJ1-5, with 9 bases lining up with TRBD1. The V segment lost 5 bases and the J segment 6 bases; nucleotides outside the gene matches: 8. The CDR3 is 15 residues long. Germline CDR1 and CDR2: SGHTA and FQGNSA. CDR3 region: CASSKWDREGQPQHF. CDR3 DNA: TGTGCCAGCAGCAAGTGGGACAGGGAGGGTCAGCCCCAGCATTTT.

This clonotype was found a few times. The chain recombines TRBV20-1 with TRBJ2-5; 7 bases map to TRBD1. Germline CDR1 DFQATT, CDR2 SNEGSKA (reference sequence). The CDR3 is 15 amino acids. Losses at the gene ends were 1 base for V and 2 bases for J; bases not matched to a gene: 7. The CDR3 loop reads CSARGWGQPQETQYF. The DNA of the CDR3 is TGCAGTGCTAGAGGCTGGGGACAGCCGCAAGAGACCCAGTACTTC.

This clonotype appeared a single time. The rearrangement links TRBV20-1 to TRBJ2-5, with D tentatively TRBD2 (5 bases). The DNA end lines up better with TRBJ2-1; the J call may be wrong. Germline V gene lookup returns CDR1 DFQATT and CDR2 SNEGSKA (reference sequence). This CDR3 is 16 amino acids long. Here the CDR3 reads CSARDLVGVVSNEQFF. The CDR3 DNA reads TGCAGTGCTAGAGATCTAGTGGGAGTTGTGTCCAATGAGCAGTTCTTC.

V gene TRBV7-9 combines with J gene TRBJ2-7, with a possible D match to TRBD1 (5 bases). This CDR3 is 17 amino acids long. The V end was cut by 5 bases, the J end by 5 bases, with 25 bases between. CDR1 and CDR2 from the germline V gene are SEHNR and FQNEAQ (reference sequence). CDR3 nucleotides: TGTGCCAGCAGCGATACCAACTGGGCAGGGTCTTTGGACGAGCAGTACTTC. Protein: CASSDTNWAGSLDEQYF.

V is TRBV10-3 and J is TRBJ2-7, with D possibly matching TRBD2 (6 bases). The CDR3 is 13 residues long. V was pared by 11 bases and J by 5 bases, with 19 bases between. Per germline, CDR1 ENHRY and CDR2 SYGVKD. The CDR3 DNA sequence: TGTGCCGCCGGGACGGGAGTACAGGACGAGCAGTACTTC. It translates to CAAGTGVQDEQYF.

V gene TRBV12-3 or TRBV12-4 combines with J gene TRBJ2-7, with D uncertain. Trimming removed 5 bases from V and 1 base from J, with 12 bases in between. The CDR3 covers 14 residues. CDR3 nucleotide sequence: TGTGCCAGCAGTCCTCAGGTTGCATCCTACGAGCAGTACTTC. It specifies CASSPQVASYEQYF.

CDR3 sequence reads: CASSLEAGTMNTGELFF. The CDR3 nucleotides are TGTGCCAGCAGCTTAGAGGCCGGGACTATGAACACCGGGGAGCTGTTTTTT. This rearrangement joins TRBV7-2 to TRBJ2-2; TRBD2 agrees at 7 bases. V was pared by 1 base and J by 1 base, with 6 bases of the junction left unmatched. The V gene's germline CDR1 is SGHTA and CDR2 FQGNSA. This CDR3 region has 17 residues.

The CDR3 DNA reads TGTGCCAGCAGTTACGGAACAGCCTATGGCTACACCTTC. Encoded protein: CASSYGTAYGYTF. V gene TRBV27 combines with J gene TRBJ1-2, with no clear D. Looked up from germline, CDR1 is MNHEY and CDR2 is SMNVEV (reference sequence). The length of the CDR3 is 13 residues. Trimming left V 4 bases short and J 4 bases short, with 10 bases between.

The rearrangement links TRBV7-3 to TRBJ2-5, with 8 bases identical to TRBD2. This CDR3 spans 13 amino acids. J gave up 4 bases and V 9 bases, and 7 bases lay outside the gene matches. The germline V gene encodes CDR1 SGHTA and CDR2 FQGTGA. CDR3: CARKAGDGETQYF. The CDR3 region has the DNA TGTGCCAGAAAAGCGGGGGATGGAGAGACCCAGTACTTC.

This clonotype has a count of ten or more. The chain is built from TRBV7-2 and TRBJ2-5, with D perhaps matching TRBD2 (6 bases). V dropped 7 bases and J dropped 5 bases, with 11 bases sitting between them. CDR3 length: 12 residues. The germline gives CDR1 SGHTA, CDR2 FQGNSA. This CDR3 reads CASTGGFETQYF. In DNA form, the CDR3 reads TGTGCCAGCACCGGAGGGTTCGAGACCCAGTACTTC.

The J gene is TRBJ1-5, the V gene TRBV7-2; no firm D call. With 0 bases removed from V and 10 bases from J, the gap between germline ends came to 13 bases. This CDR3 has 14 residues. Germline CDR1 and CDR2: SGHTA and FQGNSA. The CDR3 coding sequence is TGTGCCAGCAGCTTAGCAGGTCTTCAATCCCCCCAGCATTTT. Translated, it gives CASSLAGLQSPQHF.

J is TRBJ2-5 and V is TRBV9; weak D call: TRBD1 (5 bases). V was clipped by 3 bases and J by 4 bases, with 13 bases between them. Germline CDR1 reads SGDLS; CDR2 reads YYNGEE. The CDR3 has 14 amino acids. This CDR3 reads CASSAVRQRETQYF. The CDR3 coding sequence is TGTGCCAGCAGCGCGGTGCGACAGCGAGAGACCCAGTACTTC.

This clonotype was counted at least ten times. The chain is built from TRBV5-5 and TRBJ1-5, with 8 bases matching TRBD1. In germline, CDR1 is SGHKS, CDR2 YYEKEE (reference sequence). This CDR3 has 16 amino acids. With 0 bases clipped from V and 9 bases from J, the junction kept 11 bases outside the gene matches. The CDR3 here is CASSLGGTGNRWPQHF. CDR3 bases: TGTGCCAGCAGCTTGGGTGGGACAGGCAATCGGTGGCCCCAGCATTTT.

This clonotype was recorded many times. The rearrangement uses TRBV7-6 and TRBJ1-5; D is uncertain. This CDR3 comprises 15 residues. Germline CDR1 is SGHVS and CDR2 is FNYEAQ. Between the trimmed V and J ends, which lost 5 bases and 3 bases, there was a span of 14 bases. The CDR3 loop is CASSITPGDNQPQHF. CDR3 nucleotides: TGTGCCAGCAGCATTACCCCCGGAGACAATCAGCCCCAGCATTTT.

This clonotype was counted ten times or more. V gene TRBV12-3 or TRBV12-4 combines with J gene TRBJ2-5; D is possibly TRBD2 (7 bases). The CDR3 has 14 amino acids. V was trimmed by 5 bases and J by 4 bases, leaving 14 bases between them. CDR3 coding DNA: TGTGCCAGCAGTGCGTGGGGAGGGGGAGAGACCCAGTACTTC. This sequence encodes CASSAWGGGETQYF.

This chain uses TRBV6-1 with TRBJ2-5, with D perhaps matching TRBD2 (6 bases). The J call may be faulty, since TRBJ2-1 better matches the DNA end. Germline V gene data show CDR1 as MNHNS and CDR2 as SASEGT. This CDR3 is 15 amino acids long. CDR3 sequence: CASSQGTYLAWEQFF. Here the CDR3 DNA reads TGTGCCAGCAGTCAAGGCACGTATCTAGCGTGGGAGCAGTTCTTC.

This clonotype was recorded at least ten times. J is TRBJ1-1 and V is TRBV7-2; 7 bases match TRBD1. Trimming took 6 bases from V and 0 from J; bases not matched to a gene: 4. Looked up from germline, CDR1 is SGHTA and CDR2 is FQGNSA. The CDR3 loop spans 14 amino acids. The CDR3 spells CASSPDRVNTEAFF. The CDR3 nucleotides read TGTGCCAGCAGTCCCGACAGGGTGAACACTGAAGCTTTCTTT.